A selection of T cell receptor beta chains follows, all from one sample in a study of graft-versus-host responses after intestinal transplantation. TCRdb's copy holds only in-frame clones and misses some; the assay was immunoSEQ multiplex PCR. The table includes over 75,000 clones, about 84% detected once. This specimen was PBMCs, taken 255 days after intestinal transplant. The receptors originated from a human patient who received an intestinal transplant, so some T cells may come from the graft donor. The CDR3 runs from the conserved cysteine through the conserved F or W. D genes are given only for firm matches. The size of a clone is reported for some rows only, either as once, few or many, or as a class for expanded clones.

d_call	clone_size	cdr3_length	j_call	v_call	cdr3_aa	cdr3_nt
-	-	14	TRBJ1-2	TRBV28	CASSETQANYGYTF	TGTGCCAGCAGTGAGACCCAAGCTAACTATGGCTACACCTTC
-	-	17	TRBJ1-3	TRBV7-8	CASSLPGTGASGNTIYF	TGTGCCAGCAGCTTACCTGGGACGGGAGCCTCTGGAAACACCATATATTTT
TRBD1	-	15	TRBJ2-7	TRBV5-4	CASSYGQGKNYEQYF	TGTGCCAGCAGCTACGGACAGGGGAAAAACTACGAGCAGTACTTC
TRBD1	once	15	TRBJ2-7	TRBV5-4	CASSSGQGSSYEQYF	TGTGCCAGCAGCTCCGGACAGGGGAGCTCCTACGAGCAGTACTTC
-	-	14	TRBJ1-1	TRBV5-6	CASSFQPRDTEAFF	TGTGCCAGCAGCTTTCAACCCCGAGACACTGAAGCTTTCTTT
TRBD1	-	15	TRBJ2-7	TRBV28	CASSFTDRDAYEQYF	TGTGCCAGCAGTTTTACAGACAGGGACGCCTACGAGCAGTACTTC
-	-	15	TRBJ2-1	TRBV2	CASSEAQTNYNEQFF	TGTGCCAGCAGTGAAGCTCAGACTAACTACAATGAGCAGTTCTTC
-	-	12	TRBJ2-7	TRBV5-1	CASSRTFGEQYF	TGCGCCAGCAGCAGGACATTCGGCGAGCAGTACTTC
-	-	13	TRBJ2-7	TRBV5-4	CASSLVGAHEQYF	TGTGCCAGCAGCTTGGTGGGAGCTCACGAGCAGTACTTC
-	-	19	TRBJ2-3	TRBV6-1	CASSEGPESYSLYTDTQYF	TGTGCCAGCAGTGAGGGGCCAGAATCCTACTCATTATACACAGATACGCAGTATTTT
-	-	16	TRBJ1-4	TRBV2	CASSEAGRRTNEKLFF	TGTGCCAGCAGTGAAGCAGGCAGAAGGACTAATGAAAAACTGTTTTTT
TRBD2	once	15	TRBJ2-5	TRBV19	CASSHLAGLQETQYF	TGTGCCAGTAGTCACCTAGCGGGGTTGCAAGAGACCCAGTACTTC
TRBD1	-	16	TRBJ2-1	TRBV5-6	CASSLDVGTGRNEQFF	TGTGCCAGCAGCTTGGATGTCGGGACAGGGCGCAATGAGCAGTTCTTC
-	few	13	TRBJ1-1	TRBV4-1	CASSQAEETEAFF	TGCGCCAGCAGCCAAGCGGAGGAAACTGAAGCTTTCTTT
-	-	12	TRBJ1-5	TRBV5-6	CASSTTYQPQHF	TGTGCCAGCAGCACGACCTATCAGCCCCAGCATTTT
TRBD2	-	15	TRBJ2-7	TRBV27	CASSPGTSGGNEQYF	TGTGCCAGCAGTCCCGGGACTAGCGGGGGCAACGAGCAGTACTTC
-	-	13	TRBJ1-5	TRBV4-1	CASSNLQNQPQHF	TGCGCCAGCAGTAACCTCCAGAATCAGCCCCAGCATTTT
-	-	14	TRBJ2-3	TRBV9	CASSVDLGTDTQYF	TGTGCCAGCAGCGTAGACCTTGGCACAGATACGCAGTATTTT
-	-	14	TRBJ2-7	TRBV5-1	CASSLEPRTYEQYF	TGCGCCAGCAGCTTGGAGCCCAGGACCTACGAGCAGTACTTC
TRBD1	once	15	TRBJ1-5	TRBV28	CASSQQGEDNQPQHF	TGTGCCAGCAGTCAACAGGGGGAGGACAATCAGCCCCAGCATTTT
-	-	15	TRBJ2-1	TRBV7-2	CASSFMTGPYNEQFF	TGTGCCAGCAGCTTTATGACGGGCCCCTACAATGAGCAGTTCTTC
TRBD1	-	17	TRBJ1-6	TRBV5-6	CASSFEGTGIYNSPLHF	TGTGCCAGCAGCTTTGAGGGGACAGGGATCTATAATTCACCCCTCCACTTT
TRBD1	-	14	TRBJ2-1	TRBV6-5	CASGPRTGGNEQFF	TGTGCCAGCGGGCCCAGGACAGGGGGTAATGAGCAGTTCTTC
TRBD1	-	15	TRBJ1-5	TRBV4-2	CASSQGTGSNQPQHF	TGTGCCAGCAGCCAGGGGACAGGGTCCAATCAGCCCCAGCATTTT
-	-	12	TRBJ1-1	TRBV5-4	CASSLQGTEAFF	TGTGCCAGCAGCTTGCAGGGCACTGAAGCTTTCTTT